These 8 T cell receptor beta chains share one sample of origin, sequenced in a study of blood T cell repertoires in COVID-19. Sequencing was performed with immunoSEQ multiplex PCR; in TCRdb, only in-frame clones are kept and a portion is missing. The sample includes around 330,000 clones, more than 75% of them seen just once. Sequencing used PBMCs or T cells enriched from blood (not recorded which). These receptor sequences come from a man aged 55 to 70 who had recovered from COVID-19.

The genes are TRBV5-1 and TRBJ2-3; 7 bases map to TRBD2. With 0 bases clipped from V and 0 bases from J, the junction kept 10 bases outside the gene matches. This CDR3 spans 18 amino acids. Germline loops: CDR1 SGHRS, CDR2 YFSETQ. In nucleotides, the CDR3 is TGCGCCAGCAGCTTGGGGGTTTCGGGGGGATCTAGCACAGATACGCAGTATTTT. Encoded protein: CASSLGVSGGSSTDTQYF.

The rearrangement uses TRBV5-4 and TRBJ2-7, with 8 bases aligning to TRBD2. V lost 2 bases to trimming and J lost 3 bases; unmatched junction nucleotides: 7. CDR3 length equals 15 residues. Germline V gene data show CDR1 as SGHNT and CDR2 as YYREEE (reference sequence). The CDR3 region is CASSFDGGENYEQYF. In nucleotides, the CDR3 is TGTGCCAGCAGCTTCGACGGGGGGGAAAACTACGAGCAGTACTTC.

The chain is built from TRBV9 and TRBJ2-1; D may be TRBD2 (5 bases). Per the germline V gene, CDR1 is SGDLS and CDR2 is YYNGEE. V was pared by 3 bases and J by 9 bases, with 13 bases between. This CDR3 comprises 13 residues. DNA for the CDR3: TGTGCCAGCAGCGGCGGACTGGATCTTGAGCAGTTCTTC. Translated, it gives CASSGGLDLEQFF.

The V and J genes are TRBV13 and TRBJ2-5; 9 bases map to TRBD2. With V trimmed by 2 bases and J by 5 bases, 6 bases remained unmatched. This CDR3 contains 15 residues. CDR1 PRHDT and CDR2 FYEKMQ come from the germline V gene (reference sequence). This CDR3 is CASSLMGGRVETQYF. The CDR3 coding sequence is TGTGCCAGCAGCTTAATGGGCGGGAGGGTGGAGACCCAGTACTTC. Full variable domain (remainder filled in from reference TRBV13 and TRBJ2-5): AAGVIQSPRHLIKEKRETATLKCYPIPRHDTVYWYQQGPGQDPQFLISFYEKMQSDKGSIPDRFSAQQFSDYHSELNMSSLELGDSALYFCASSLMGGRVETQYFGPGTRLLVL.

This rearrangement joins TRBV5-6 to TRBJ1-1; 8 positions agree with TRBD1. Looked up from germline, CDR1 is SGHDT and CDR2 is YYEEEE. V shed 4 bases and J 4 bases; nucleotides not matched to a gene: 3. The CDR3 runs to 13 residues. CDR3 amino acids: CASSPDRATEAFF. DNA for the CDR3: TGTGCCAGCAGCCCGGACAGGGCCACTGAAGCTTTCTTT.

The chain links TRBV27 to TRBJ1-6; possibly TRBD1 for D (6 bases). Germline V gene data show CDR1 as MNHEY and CDR2 as SMNVEV (reference sequence). This CDR3 contains 15 residues. Trimming left V 7 bases short and J 13 bases short, with 23 bases between. CDR3 sequence: CASKRGGGYDLPLHF. The CDR3 coding sequence is TGTGCCAGCAAAAGAGGGGGGGGCTACGATCTGCCCCTCCACTTT.

The chain couples TRBV18 to TRBJ2-2; 9 bases are shared with TRBD1. The CDR3 runs to 15 residues. Germline V gene lookup returns CDR1 KGHSH and CDR2 LQKENI. V was pared by 5 bases and J by 5 bases, with 6 bases of the junction left unmatched. The CDR3 region is CASSTGGTGTGELFF. In DNA form, the CDR3 reads TGTGCCAGCTCAACAGGGGGCACGGGGACCGGGGAGCTGTTTTTT.

This chain uses TRBV7-9 with TRBJ1-6; TRBD1 matches 8 bases. V dropped 5 bases and J dropped 9; count of bases not matched to a gene: 9. Germline loops: CDR1 SEHNR, CDR2 FQNEAQ (reference sequence). The CDR3 loop spans 15 amino acids. CDR3 sequence (DNA): TGTGCCAGCAGCCGACAGGGGATTGTAGGTTCACCCCTCCACTTT. This encodes CASSRQGIVGSPLHF.